These 3 T cell receptor beta chains were all obtained from the same sample, sequenced in a study of blood T cell repertoires in COVID-19. The table came from immunoSEQ multiplex PCR; TCRdb's copy has only in-frame clones and leaves some out. The table includes about 280,000 clones, approximately 83% detected once. Input material: peripheral blood. The receptor source for this set is a woman in her seventies with acute or convalescent COVID-19.

The rearrangement links TRBV21-1 to TRBJ2-6; the table names TRBD1, a call not compared with the DNA. TRBV21-1 is noted as a pseudogene. The CDR3 runs to 12 residues. In nucleotides, the CDR3 is TGTGCCCGACACTCTGGGGCCAACGTCCTGACTTTC. Its translation is CARHSGANVLTF.

The chain joins TRBV2 to TRBJ1-1, with a weak D call TRBD1 (6 bases). CDR1 and CDR2 from the germline V gene are SNHLY and FYNNEI. The CDR3 totals 13 residues. V lost 9 bases to trimming and J lost 6 bases, with 17 bases between them. CDR3 nucleotide sequence: TGTGCCAGAGGGAAGGGAAAGGGGGCTGAAGCTTTCTTT. It specifies CARGKGKGAEAFF.

This clone was counted a few times. J is TRBJ1-1 and V is TRBV27; 10 bases match TRBD1. Per the germline V gene, CDR1 is MNHEY and CDR2 is SMNVEV (reference sequence). V gave up 1 base and J gave up 5 bases; unmatched junction bases: 7. The CDR3 runs 16 residues. Here the CDR3 DNA reads TGTGCCAGCAGTTTATTCCCGGACAGGGGGGAGACTGAAGCTTTCTTT. Its translation is CASSLFPDRGETEAFF.